This is a list of T cell receptor beta chains from one sample in a study of cytomegalovirus exposure and HLA in healthy donors. Using immunoSEQ multiplex PCR, the repertoire was profiled, and TCRdb retains in-frame clones only, with some absent. The sample carries roughly 140,000 clones, 60% to 80% recorded once. The sample taken for sequencing was PBMCs. These TCRs come from a male donor in good health and CMV-seronegative. The CDR3 runs from the conserved cysteine through the conserved F or W. A D gene is named only where the DNA matches it firmly. Clone sizes are given selectively: once, few, many, or a class where the clone is expanded.

d_gene	v_gene	j_gene	abundance	CDR3nt	CDR3aa
TRBD1	TRBV6-5	TRBJ1-2	-	TGTGCCAGCAGAGAGGGACAGAGCGGCTACACCTTC	CASREGQSGYTF
-	TRBV7-2	TRBJ1-2	-	TGTGCCAGCAGCTACCGACAGGTCCCTTATGGCTACACCTTC	CASSYRQVPYGYTF
TRBD1	TRBV27	TRBJ1-1	once	TGTGCCAGCAGCAACGGACAGGGGGCACCGGGGGCTGAAGCTTTCTTT	CASSNGQGAPGAEAFF
TRBD2	TRBV5-6	TRBJ2-1	-	TGTGCCAGCAGCTTGCCGGGAGGGGGGTCCTACAATGAGCAGTTCTTC	CASSLPGGGSYNEQFF
-	TRBV2	TRBJ1-2	-	TGTGCCAGCAGTGAAATCCGGTCCTATGGCTACACCTTC	CASSEIRSYGYTF
TRBD2	TRBV9	TRBJ2-2	-	TGTGCCAGCAGCACGACTAGCGGGGGGTCCACCGGGGAGCTGTTTTTT	CASSTTSGGSTGELFF
-	TRBV7-9	TRBJ2-5	-	TGTGCCAGCAGCTTTTCTACTCAAGAGACCCAGTACTTC	CASSFSTQETQYF
TRBD1	TRBV27	TRBJ2-7	-	TGTGCCAGCAGCCCCAACACTGACAGGGCGAGCTTGTACTTC	CASSPNTDRASLYF
TRBD1	TRBV19	TRBJ1-2	-	TGTGCCAGTAGTATAGGCTCTGGGACAGGGGATGGCTACACCTTC	CASSIGSGTGDGYTF
-	TRBV7-6	TRBJ2-1	once	TGTGCCAGCAGCACCCTTCCCTCAGGGTCGAGTGAGCAGTTCTTC	CASSTLPSGSSEQFF
TRBD1	TRBV11-2	TRBJ1-4	-	TGTGCCAGCAGCCCTGAGCGACAGGGGGAGAATGAAAAACTGTTTTTT	CASSPERQGENEKLFF
-	TRBV7-9	TRBJ2-7	once	TGTGCCAGCACCGAAAACTCAGGGTCCGAGCAGTACTTC	CASTENSGSEQYF
-	TRBV18	TRBJ2-7	few	TGTGCCAGCTCACCATTCAGCTGGGGCCGACCCTACGAGCAGTACTTC	CASSPFSWGRPYEQYF
TRBD2	TRBV2	TRBJ2-5	-	TGTGCCAGCAGAAGGACTAGCGGGCCAGAGACCCAGTACTTC	CASRRTSGPETQYF
-	TRBV1	TRBJ2-5	-	TGCACCAGCAGCCAAGCTAGCTCTCCTCAGAAGACCCAGTACTTC	CTSSQASSPQKTQYF
-	TRBV9	TRBJ2-7	-	TGTGCCAGCAGCGTAGATGGAGAGGGGGACCGCGAGCAGTACTTC	CASSVDGEGDREQYF
-	TRBV5-5	TRBJ1-4	-	TGTGCCAGCAGCTTCGTGGGGGGGAATGAAAAACTGTTTTTT	CASSFVGGNEKLFF
TRBD1	TRBV19	TRBJ1-3	-	TGTGCCAGTAGAGGGACAGGGTCAGGAAACACCATATATTTT	CASRGTGSGNTIYF
TRBD1	TRBV7-6	TRBJ2-7	-	TGTGCCAGCAGCCAAGCGTACGGGACAGGGAGCGAGCAGTACTTC	CASSQAYGTGSEQYF
TRBD2	TRBV5-1	TRBJ2-3	-	TGCGCCAGCAGCTTCGGACTAGCGGGGCCTACAGATACGCAGTATTTT	CASSFGLAGPTDTQYF
-	TRBV10-3	TRBJ2-1	-	TGTGCCATCAGTGGGGGGACGGGGGGCCACTCCTACAATGAGCAGTTCTTC	CAISGGTGGHSYNEQFF
TRBD1	TRBV9	TRBJ2-7	-	TGTGCCAGCAGCGTAGCGGGACAGGGTGCCTACGAGCAGTACTTC	CASSVAGQGAYEQYF
TRBD1	TRBV7-2	TRBJ1-2	-	TGTGCCAGCACCCCGACAGAACAGGGGCTAGGCTACACCTTC	CASTPTEQGLGYTF
TRBD1	TRBV7-2	TRBJ1-1	-	TGTGCCAGCAGGCGTCTAGATAGGGACAGGGCGACTGAAGCTTTCTTT	CASRRLDRDRATEAFF
-	TRBV27	TRBJ1-1	-	TGTGCCAGCAGTGTTTCTCCGGCAGGGAACCTCAGGGCTTTCTTT	CASSVSPAGNLRAFF
TRBD1	TRBV7-8	TRBJ1-1	-	TGTGCCAGCAGCCCCTCGACAGGGTACACTGAAGCTTTCTTT	CASSPSTGYTEAFF
-	TRBV11-2	TRBJ1-2	once	TGTGCCAGCAGCTGGACACAACTCTATGGCTACACCTTC	CASSWTQLYGYTF
TRBD1	TRBV10-3	TRBJ2-2	-	TGTGCCATCAGTGCGACAGGGGGCACCGGGGAGCTGTTTTTT	CAISATGGTGELFF
-	TRBV5-1	TRBJ2-1	-	TGCGCCAGCAGCTTGGGGGGACAAAAATACAATGAGCAGTTCTTC	CASSLGGQKYNEQFF
TRBD1	TRBV6-5	TRBJ2-1	-	TGTGCCAGCAGCCTGGGACAGGTCTCCTACAATGAGCAGTTCTTC	CASSLGQVSYNEQFF
TRBD1	TRBV5-4	TRBJ2-1	-	TGTGCCAGCAGCTTCGGGACAGGGGAGGATGAGCAGTTCTTC	CASSFGTGEDEQFF
TRBD1	TRBV5-8	TRBJ1-2	-	TGTGCCAGCAGCTTATCACAGGGGGCGTTTGGCTACACCTTC	CASSLSQGAFGYTF
-	TRBV19	TRBJ2-2	-	TGTGCCAGTAGACCAGACCACAGGGTCCGCACCGGGGAGCTGTTTTTT	CASRPDHRVRTGELFF
TRBD1	TRBV6-5	TRBJ2-2	-	TGTGCCAGCAGGCGACAGGGGCTGGGCACCGGGGAGCTGTTTTTT	CASRRQGLGTGELFF
TRBD1	TRBV7-2	TRBJ1-5	few	TGTGCCAGCAGCGTCAGGGGGAATCAGCCCCAGCATTTT	CASSVRGNQPQHF
-	TRBV5-1	TRBJ2-5	-	TGCGCCAGCAGCCTGGAGTACTTAGAGACCCAGTACTTC	CASSLEYLETQYF
TRBD1	TRBV25-1	TRBJ1-5	-	TGTGCCAGCAGTGAGGGACAGGGAGTCTATCAGCCCCAGCATTTT	CASSEGQGVYQPQHF
-	TRBV5-1	TRBJ1-2	-	TGCGCCAGCAGCTTAACGGGACGGGAGGATGGCTACACCTTC	CASSLTGREDGYTF
-	TRBV9	TRBJ1-5	-	TGTGCCAGCAGCGTGACAGCCAATCAGCCCCAGCATTTT	CASSVTANQPQHF
-	TRBV9	TRBJ2-7	-	TGTGCCAGCAGCGTAGGGGGAGGCTTATACGAGCAGTACTTC	CASSVGGGLYEQYF
-	TRBV7-9	TRBJ2-7	-	TGTGCCAGCAGTAACTCCTACGAGCAGTACTTC	CASSNSYEQYF
-	TRBV6-5	TRBJ1-2	-	TGTGCCACCTCGCCGAGAGAGAACTATGGCTACACCTTC	CATSPRENYGYTF
-	TRBV5-6	TRBJ1-2	-	TGTGCCAGCAGCGAGGTCGGGGTCTATGGCTACACCTTC	CASSEVGVYGYTF
-	TRBV7-9	TRBJ1-4	once	TGTGCCAGCAGCTTAGCGCGAGGAACTAATGAAAAACTGTTTTTT	CASSLARGTNEKLFF
TRBD1	TRBV7-9	TRBJ1-1	-	TGTGCCAGCAGCCCCGGGACAGAAGAAGCTTTCTTT	CASSPGTEEAFF
-	TRBV7-3	TRBJ2-7	-	TGTGCCAGCAGCTTAGGAGGATTGGGCGAGCAGTACTTC	CASSLGGLGEQYF